This T cell receptor beta chain was identified in a study of cytomegalovirus exposure and HLA in healthy donors. Findings and caveats of the study: For TCR beta chains, V- and J-gene trimming was later linked to a missense DCLRE1C variant.

The PCR had 60 Vbeta and 13 Jbeta primers. The repertoire was sequenced with immunoSEQ multiplex PCR; TCRdb's copy has only in-frame clones and lacks some. This table holds around 200,000 clones, 70% to 80% found once. Of note for this clone: Its target is not known.

Sequenced input: PBMCs. This sequence was found in a man in his forties in good health and CMV-seronegative.

The CDR3 spells CASSLGIPGETQYF. The CDR3 DNA reads TGCGCCAGCAGCTTAGGAATCCCAGGGGAGACCCAGTACTTC. The chain recombines TRBV5-1 with TRBJ2-5; weak D call: TRBD1 (5 bases). This CDR3 has 14 residues. Per germline, CDR1 SGHRS and CDR2 YFSETQ. V shed 2 bases and J shed 5 bases, with 13 bases lying between them.